These 16 T cell receptor beta chains were all obtained from the same sample, sequenced in a study of memory CD4+ T cells and cytomegalovirus serostatus. Single viable CD3+CD4+CD8-CD45RO+ cells were sorted as the memory CD4+ T cells. Using immunoSEQ multiplex PCR, the repertoire was profiled, and TCRdb retains in-frame clones only, with some absent. In the table there are 40,000 to 55,000 clones, roughly three quarters of which are singletons. The source material was memory CD4+ T cells from blood. The receptor set was obtained from an adult in good health and CMV-seronegative.

The count of this clone is one. J is TRBJ2-3 and V is TRBV7-9; 8 bases fit TRBD2. J was trimmed by 0 bases and V by 2 bases; bases with no gene match: 4. In germline, CDR1 is SEHNR, CDR2 FQNEAQ (reference sequence). The CDR3 is 16 amino acids. The CDR3 spells CASSLYIAGSTDTQYF. The CDR3 nucleotides are TGTGCCAGCAGCTTATATATAGCGGGAAGCACAGATACGCAGTATTTT. The full variable domain, in which reference TRBV7-9 and TRBJ2-3 provide the parts outside the CDR3, is DTGVSQNPRHKITKRGQNVTFRCDPISEHNRLYWYRQTLGQGPEFLTYFQNEAQLEKSRLLSDRFSAERPKGSFSTLEIQRTEQGDSAMYLCASSLYIAGSTDTQYFGPGTRLTVL.

V and J are TRBV27 and TRBJ2-7; the match to TRBD1 covers 8 bases. With 1 base clipped from V and 2 bases from J, the junction kept 10 bases outside the gene matches. Germline CDR1 and CDR2: MNHEY and SMNVEV (reference sequence). This CDR3 spans 17 amino acids. As DNA, the CDR3 is TGTGCCAGCAGTTTATTTCTCGGGACAGGTGCCCCCTACGAGCAGTACTTC. Encoded protein: CASSLFLGTGAPYEQYF.

The J gene is TRBJ2-1, the V gene TRBV7-2; D is ambiguous. This CDR3 spans 13 amino acids. The V end lost 4 bases, the J end lost 6 bases, and 10 bases lay between the germline ends. Germline V gene data show CDR1 as SGHTA and CDR2 as FQGNSA. The CDR3 DNA reads TGTGCCAGCAGCTCCCGCAGGTCCAATGAGCAGTTCTTC. Its protein is CASSSRRSNEQFF.

This chain connects TRBV9 to TRBJ1-4, with TRBD1 as a possible D gene (6 bases). This CDR3 is 14 amino acids long. Trimming shortened V by 4 bases and J by 1 base, and 8 bases separated the two germline ends. Germline lookup yields CDR1 SGDLS and CDR2 YYNGEE. The CDR3 is CASSRGGTNEKLFF. In nucleotides, the CDR3 is TGTGCCAGCAGCCGAGGGGGAACTAATGAAAAACTGTTTTTT.

J is TRBJ2-7 and V is TRBV7-9; TRBD2 aligns across 13 bases. CDR3 length equals 15 residues. Germline CDR1 reads SEHNR; CDR2 reads FQNEAQ (reference sequence). Trimming took 3 bases from V and 4 from J; bases not matched to a gene: 3. The CDR3 reads CASSFWTSGSYEQYF. In DNA form, the CDR3 reads TGTGCCAGCAGCTTCTGGACTAGCGGGAGTTACGAGCAGTACTTC.

V and J are TRBV7-9 and TRBJ2-5, with 10 bases matching TRBD1. V gave up 1 base and J gave up 2 bases; unmatched junction bases: 4. The CDR3 totals 16 residues. Per the germline V gene, CDR1 is SEHNR and CDR2 is FQNEAQ (reference sequence). The CDR3 loop is CASSLGDRGLQETQYF. DNA of the CDR3: TGTGCCAGCAGCTTAGGGGACAGGGGTCTACAAGAGACCCAGTACTTC.

This chain uses TRBV2 with TRBJ1-1, with unresolved D. CDR3 length: 13 amino acids. Germline loops: CDR1 SNHLY, CDR2 FYNNEI. Trimming took off 7 bases at V and 4 bases at J, with 13 bases between the two ends. This CDR3 reads CASTRESGTEAFF. DNA of the CDR3: TGTGCCAGCACTCGGGAATCGGGCACTGAAGCTTTCTTT. The entire variable domain, with the rest obtained from reference TRBV2 and TRBJ1-1, is as follows: EPEVTQTPSHQVTQMGQEVILRCVPISNHLYFYWYRQILGQKVEFLVSFYNNEISEKSEIFDDQFSVERPDGSNFTLKIRSTKLEDSAMYFCASTRESGTEAFFGQGTRLTVV.

The table lists this clone with a count of one. The chain recombines TRBV29-1 with TRBJ1-2; D call uncertain. CDR1 is SQVTM and CDR2 is ANQGSEA in the germline V gene. Deletions cut 7 bases from V and 0 bases from J, with 15 bases between. This CDR3 spans 14 amino acids. The CDR3 DNA is TGCAGCGCCCTGCAAGACCTCTCTAACTATGGCTACACCTTC. Its translation is CSALQDLSNYGYTF.

The chain combines TRBV29-1 with TRBJ1-1, with a possible D match to TRBD1 (6 bases). Between the trimmed V and J ends, which lost 7 bases and 4 bases, there was a span of 13 bases. CDR1 and CDR2 (germline): SQVTM, ANQGSEA. This CDR3 has 12 amino acids. The CDR3 DNA reads as TGCAGCGCCGGGGCCAGGGGCACTGAAGCTTTCTTT. Translation gives CSAGARGTEAFF.

This clone has just one count. The chain uses TRBV14 and TRBJ2-7, with D perhaps matching TRBD2 (5 bases). Trimming cost V 1 base and J 3 bases, with 7 bases left between them. There are 13 residues in the CDR3. Germline CDR1 and CDR2: SGHDN and FVKESK. The CDR3 DNA reads TGTGCCAGCAGCCAAGTCCGGGGCTACGAGCAGTACTTC. Translating gives CASSQVRGYEQYF.

The chain combines TRBV27 with TRBJ2-3; D gene unclear. V lost 3 bases and J lost 0, with 7 bases in between. Germline lookup yields CDR1 MNHEY and CDR2 SMNVEV (reference sequence). The length of the CDR3 is 14 residues. CDR3: CASSFIFSTDTQYF. The CDR3 DNA sequence: TGTGCCAGCAGTTTTATATTTAGCACAGATACGCAGTATTTT.

The gene calls are TRBV6-5 and TRBJ1-1; no clear D. This CDR3 comprises 13 residues. Germline V gene data show CDR1 as MNHEY and CDR2 as SVGAGI. The V gene lost 0 bases and the J gene lost 2 bases, with 4 bases spanning the gap. CDR3 region: CASSYSYNTEAFF. The CDR3 DNA reads as TGTGCCAGCAGTTACTCTTATAACACTGAAGCTTTCTTT.

The rearrangement joins TRBV30 to TRBJ2-7; D may be TRBD1 (6 bases). The V end was cut by 3 bases, the J end by 0 bases, with 18 bases between. Germline V gene data show CDR1 as GTSNPN and CDR2 as SVGIG (reference sequence). This CDR3 spans 16 amino acids. The CDR3 DNA is TGTGCCTGGAGCCGCCCGTCGGGACAACACTCCTACGAGCAGTACTTC. Amino acids: CAWSRPSGQHSYEQYF.

This rearrangement joins TRBV6-6 to TRBJ1-5, with 9 nucleotides matching TRBD1. The germline V gene has CDR1 MNHNY and CDR2 SVGAGI (reference sequence). The ends lost 6 bases at V and 6 bases at J; junction bases unmatched: 6. The CDR3 loop spans 14 amino acids. CDR3 DNA: TGTGCCAGCAGACGCGGGGGACAGGGTCAGCCCCAGCATTTT. Protein: CASRRGGQGQPQHF.

The V call is TRBV11-3, the J call TRBJ2-2, with D perhaps TRBD1 (5 bases). V was clipped by 2 bases and J by 6 bases, with 13 bases between them. In germline, CDR1 is SGHNT, CDR2 YENEEA. The CDR3 consists of 15 residues. The CDR3 DNA follows: TGTGCCAGCAGCTTAAGCGCTGCAGGGTCCGGGGAGCTGTTTTTT. Amino acid sequence: CASSLSAAGSGELFF.

This clone has a handful of counts. The V and J genes are TRBV2 and TRBJ2-5, with unresolved D. This CDR3 spans 14 amino acids. Per the germline V gene, CDR1 is SNHLY and CDR2 is FYNNEI. Trimming took 2 bases from V and 5 from J, leaving 12 bases between them. The CDR3 reads CASSESRVGETQYF. For the CDR3, the DNA is TGTGCCAGCAGTGAATCTAGGGTTGGGGAGACCCAGTACTTC. Drawing the rest from reference TRBV2 and TRBJ2-5, the complete variable domain is EPEVTQTPSHQVTQMGQEVILRCVPISNHLYFYWYRQILGQKVEFLVSFYNNEISEKSEIFDDQFSVERPDGSNFTLKIRSTKLEDSAMYFCASSESRVGETQYFGPGTRLLVL.